This T cell receptor (beta chain) was observed in a study of identical twins (dated by TCRdb to the mid-2010s). A note on the overall study: To test whether fetal clonotypes persist, the study used deep sequencing on TCR alpha and beta repertoires from monozygotic twins, unrelated adults of various ages, and cord blood. To rule out contamination, the twin experiments were replicated at different times with different library preparation protocols.

Library preparation employed 5' RACE. TCRdb shows the sequencer as Illumina HiSeq 2000. Template switching added a universal primer binding site, and the final cDNA carried a unique molecular identifier that allowed TCR cDNA molecules to be counted accurately. First-strand cDNA for TCR alpha and beta chains was synthesized from specific primers in the conserved constant-segment region. Each cDNA library was double barcoded, with a SMART-Mk sample barcode plus Illumina barcodes, to control for contamination. TruSeq adapter sequences and Illumina sample barcodes were added in two successive PCR steps. The TCR alpha and beta cDNA libraries were sequenced on the Illumina HiSeq platform using custom primers. The study's processing was this. Unique molecular identifiers were extracted from raw reads with MiGEC, and CDR3 positions were determined with MiXCR. Recombination models were inferred per individual with the repgenHMM and IGoR tools using an EM algorithm. The analysis of shared clonotypes was done with the tcR package in R, with sharing normalized by the product of cloneset sizes. Out-of-frame nonproductive sequences were analyzed to study raw recombination free of thymic and clonal selection effects. TCRdb reworked the public reads: Q25 trimming with fastp, MiXCR clone assembly, productive beta chains retained. Entries that share a CDR3 protein sequence are merged under the most common genes and DNA. It is TCRdb's table, rather than the study itself, that gives the V and J calls and clone size. The sample profile shows more than 1.5 million distinct CDR3 sequences; about 32% of them were found once. About 0.25% of the sample rests with the top ten.

All donors were healthy Caucasians. Study-wide findings and limitations: In monozygotic twins, out-of-frame TCR alpha sharing was systematically underestimated by recombination models, although the models agreed with sharing between unrelated individuals. Compared with coincidental sharing between unrelated individuals, an excess of low generation-probability sequences was observed among out-of-frame TCR alpha sequences shared between twins. In beta out-of-frame sequences, excess twin sharing was weaker, because having fewer shared sequences lowered the signal-to-noise ratio. Invariant T cells such as MAIT and iNKT could partly confound zero-insertion analyses, although diverse VJ usage argued against such confounding for most clonotypes. Abundant cord blood beta clonotypes carried fewer insertions; young adult naive repertoires showed a weaker similar trend, while memory repertoires showed none. Conclusions relied on cross-sectional statistical analysis, since the same donors could not be followed over many years.

This clonotype was seen repeatedly, ten times or more. The antigen this receptor binds is unknown. No qualities accompany the bases; no much larger clone lies one base away. This receptor was obtained from a newborn girl in good health. The sample consisted of cord blood.

The CDR3 in this case is CSAHTDTQYF. The DNA sequence is as follows: TGCAGTGCTCACACAGATACGCAGTATTTT. The rearrangement joined TRBV20-1 to TRBJ2-3; no confident D gene assignment can be made. Via the germline V gene (reference sequence), CDR1 is DFQATT and CDR2 SNEGSKA. V is reduced by 5 bases and J by 2 bases, leaving a spacing of 2 bases between them. The CDR3 has 10 amino acids, counting the end cysteine and phenylalanine. Just CDR3 DNA is preserved here, 30 bases in frame from base 1.